The 23 T cell receptor beta chains below come from one sample, sequenced in a study of chemoradiotherapy in HPV16-positive cancers. Measured with immunoSEQ multiplex PCR; TCRdb has only the in-frame clones, and not every one. The data contain roughly 4,100 clones, 82% of them seen just once; the ten biggest clones take up nearly 9%. The material sequenced was tumor tissue, taken from a patient who underwent chemoradiotherapy. The receptors here all came from a human donor with HPV-associated anogenital cancer.

In this sample, this clone turned up once. This rearrangement joins TRBV7-3 to TRBJ1-2; the D is unclear. The CDR3 has 13 residues. The V end lost 5 bases, the J end lost 3 bases, and 10 bases lay between the germline ends. CDR1 and CDR2 (germline): SGHTA, FQGTGA. CDR3 sequence reads: CASSADRYYGYTF. The CDR3, as DNA: TGTGCCAGCAGCGCGGACCGCTACTATGGCTACACCTTC.

This clone appeared a few times. The chain couples TRBV19 to TRBJ2-1; the D call may be TRBD1 or TRBD2 (5 bases each). This CDR3 has 16 residues. The germline CDR1 and CDR2 sequences are LNHDA and SQIVND (reference sequence). Trimming pared 2 bases from V and 2 bases from J, leaving 13 bases between. The DNA of the CDR3 is TGTGCCAGTAGTATATTGGGGCTAGCCCCCTACAATGAGCAGTTCTTC. This codes for CASSILGLAPYNEQFF.

This clone appeared a single time. The CDR3 loop is CASSSLQGLRTTNEKLFF. The DNA for the CDR3 is TGTGCCAGCAGTTCCCTACAAGGGCTCCGAACAACTAATGAAAAACTGTTTTTT. The V call is TRBV27, the J call TRBJ1-4; D remains ambiguous. The CDR3 is 18 residues long. Trimming stripped 4 bases from V and 0 bases from J, with 18 bases between. The germline CDR1 and CDR2 sequences are MNHEY and SMNVEV (reference sequence).

V is TRBV5-4 and J is TRBJ2-6; 12 bases align to TRBD1. The V segment lost 3 bases and the J segment 4 bases; nucleotides outside the gene matches: 5. Germline V lookup: CDR1 SGHNT, CDR2 YYREEE (reference sequence). This CDR3 is 17 amino acids long. The CDR3 loop is CASSSGTGGSGANVLTF. The DNA for the CDR3 is TGTGCCAGCAGCTCCGGGACAGGGGGCTCGGGGGCCAACGTCCTGACTTTC.

The chain carries TRBV4-3 and TRBJ2-1; tentative D call: TRBD2 (7 bases). Germline V gene data show CDR1 as LGHNA and CDR2 as YSLEER. Between the trimmed V and J ends, which lost 0 bases and 6 bases, there was a span of 15 bases. CDR3 size: 16 residues. CDR3 nucleotides: TGCGCCAGCAGCCAAGATAGGGGGACGGGGGGCAATGAGCAGTTCTTC. Its translation is CASSQDRGTGGNEQFF.

This chain uses TRBV28 with TRBJ2-7, with D perhaps TRBD2 (6 bases). The CDR3 runs 14 residues. Trimming stripped 7 bases from V and 0 bases from J, with 13 bases between. The V gene's germline CDR1 is MDHEN and CDR2 SYDVKM. The CDR3 DNA is TGTGCCAGCAATCCCGGGGGAACCTCCTACGAGCAGTACTTC. It specifies CASNPGGTSYEQYF. Full variable domain (missing parts from reference TRBV28 and TRBJ2-7): DVKVTQSSRYLVKRTGEKVFLECVQDMDHENMFWYRQDPGLGLRLIYFSYDVKMKEKGDIPEGYSVSREKKERFSLILESASTNQTSMYLCASNPGGTSYEQYFGPGTRLTVT.

This chain joins TRBV5-1 and TRBJ2-2; TRBD2 might be the D (5 bases). Looked up from germline, CDR1 is SGHRS and CDR2 is YFSETQ. The CDR3 loop spans 14 amino acids. Trimming cost V 2 bases and J 3 bases, with 8 bases left between them. The DNA for the CDR3 is TGCGCCAGCAGCTTCTGGAGGTACACCGGGGAGCTGTTTTTT. Its protein product is CASSFWRYTGELFF.

The V gene is TRBV12-5, the J gene TRBJ1-6; D possibly corresponds to TRBD1 (5 bases). Deletions cut 2 bases from V and 10 bases from J, with 15 bases between. This CDR3 has 15 residues. CDR1 LGHNT and CDR2 FRNRAP come from the germline V gene. CDR3 loop: CASGLSRGGRSPLHF. CDR3 DNA: TGTGCTAGTGGTTTGTCAAGGGGAGGAAGGTCACCCCTCCACTTT.

The gene calls are TRBV4-1 and TRBJ1-2; D is unclear. Germline values: CDR1 MGHRA, CDR2 YSYEKL. V lost 1 base and J lost 1, with 10 bases in between. The CDR3 is 15 amino acids. The CDR3 region is CASSQVLDHNYGYTF. CDR3 DNA sequence: TGCGCCAGCAGCCAAGTTTTGGACCATAACTATGGCTACACCTTC.

The gene calls are TRBV5-1 and TRBJ2-5; D remains unclear. The germline CDR1 and CDR2 sequences are SGHRS and YFSETQ. Trimming took off 4 bases at V and 0 bases at J, with 7 bases between the two ends. This CDR3 has 13 amino acids. The CDR3: CASSRVHQETQYF. The CDR3 region has the DNA TGCGCCAGCAGCCGGGTACACCAAGAGACCCAGTACTTC.

Within the sample, this clone is large (0.1 to 1%). This chain joins TRBV27 and TRBJ1-5, with D possibly matching TRBD1 (6 bases). The CDR3 sequence is 14 residues long. V dropped 6 bases and J dropped 6 bases, with 15 bases sitting between them. Germline CDR1 is MNHEY and CDR2 is SMNVEV (reference sequence). CDR3 sequence (DNA): TGTGCCAGCAGATTCAGGGGTTTGGGTCAGCCCCAGCATTTT. Encoded protein: CASRFRGLGQPQHF.

The chain recombines TRBV7-9 with TRBJ1-2; no reliable D call. The germline V gene encodes CDR1 SEHNR and CDR2 FQNEAQ (reference sequence). The length of the CDR3 is 13 residues. The V end lost 5 bases, the J end lost 0 bases, and 7 bases lay between the germline ends. CDR3 bases: TGTGCCAGCAGCCTCGGGGCTAACTATGGCTACACCTTC. It is translated as CASSLGANYGYTF.

The CDR3 here is CASSGVGMNTGELFF. The CDR3 DNA is TGTGCCAGCAGTGGTGTGGGTATGAACACCGGGGAGCTGTTTTTT. The rearrangement joins TRBV2 to TRBJ2-2, with unresolved D. Between the trimmed V and J ends, which lost 4 bases and 1 base, there was a span of 10 bases. Looked up from germline, CDR1 is SNHLY and CDR2 is FYNNEI. This CDR3 is 15 amino acids long.

The rearrangement uses TRBV10-3 and TRBJ2-3, with 8 bases that match TRBD1. V was clipped by 6 bases and J by 4 bases; unmatched bases: 6. Germline V gene sequence: CDR1 ENHRY, CDR2 SYGVKD. The CDR3 consists of 14 residues. The CDR3 here is CAIRTGENPDTQYF. Written as DNA, the CDR3 is TGTGCCATCAGGACAGGGGAGAATCCAGATACGCAGTATTTT.

The chain uses TRBV18 and TRBJ2-7; unclear D gene. Germline V lookup: CDR1 KGHSH, CDR2 LQKENI. Trimming left V 5 bases short and J 3 bases short, with 11 bases between. The CDR3 extends over 13 amino acids. The chain's CDR3 is CASSVAEDYEQYF. The CDR3 region has the DNA TGTGCCAGCTCAGTGGCTGAGGACTACGAGCAGTACTTC.

This clone was recorded a few times. This rearrangement joins TRBV5-5 to TRBJ2-2; 12 positions match TRBD1. V shed 0 bases, J shed 0 bases, and the junction held 3 bases outside the gene matches. Germline CDR1 and CDR2: SGHKS and YYEKEE (reference sequence). The CDR3 contains 18 residues. CDR3 amino acids: CASSLEGQGAANTGELFF. The CDR3 bases are TGTGCCAGCAGCTTGGAGGGACAGGGGGCCGCGAACACCGGGGAGCTGTTTTTT. Combining the CDR3 with reference TRBV5-5 and TRBJ2-2 gives the whole variable domain DAGVTQSPTHLIKTRGQQVTLRCSPISGHKSVSWYQQVLGQGPQFIFQYYEKEERGRGNFPDRFSARQFPNYSSELNVNALLLGDSALYLCASSLEGQGAANTGELFFGEGSRLTVL.

This clone turned up a few times. This chain joins TRBV19 and TRBJ1-2, with no clear D. Trimming removed 7 bases from V and 2 bases from J, with 8 bases in between. Germline values: CDR1 LNHDA, CDR2 SQIVND (reference sequence). This CDR3 is 12 amino acids long. The CDR3 protein is CASTGSNYGYTF. The CDR3 DNA follows: TGTGCCAGTACTGGCAGCAACTATGGCTACACCTTC.

The CDR3 nucleotides read TGTGCCAGCAGCTTGACAACAGGGTCGGGTGGTGAAAAACTGTTTTTT. This translates into CASSLTTGSGGEKLFF. V usage is TRBV5-4 and J usage is TRBJ1-4, with D perhaps matching TRBD1 (6 bases). The CDR3 sequence is 16 residues long. V shed 1 base and J shed 7 bases, with 17 bases lying between them. CDR1 is SGHNT and CDR2 is YYREEE in the germline V gene (reference sequence).

The chain carries TRBV5-4 and TRBJ2-2, with 7 bases that match TRBD1. Germline V gives CDR1 SGHNT, CDR2 YYREEE (reference sequence). Trimming took 0 bases from V and 1 from J; bases not matched to a gene: 6. The CDR3 totals 17 residues. The CDR3 protein is CASSLEGGLLNTGELFF. DNA of the CDR3: TGTGCCAGCAGCTTGGAAGGGGGCTTATTGAACACCGGGGAGCTGTTTTTT.

The chain joins TRBV19 to TRBJ1-1, with TRBD1 as a possible D gene (5 bases). The CDR3 is made up of 16 amino acids. Germline V gives CDR1 LNHDA, CDR2 SQIVND (reference sequence). Trimming shortened V by 5 bases and J by 6 bases, and 22 bases separated the two germline ends. CDR3 protein: CASSLTDGAGTPEAFF. CDR3 DNA: TGTGCCAGTAGTCTCACAGATGGGGCAGGGACCCCTGAAGCTTTCTTT.

The rearrangement joins TRBV5-4 to TRBJ2-5; D gene unclear. V shed 0 bases and J shed 3 bases, with 6 bases lying between them. From germline, CDR1 is SGHNT and CDR2 YYREEE (reference sequence). The CDR3 spans 13 residues. The CDR3 spells CASSLVVEETQYF. The CDR3 DNA reads TGTGCCAGCAGCTTGGTCGTTGAAGAGACCCAGTACTTC.

This clone came up a few times. The CDR3 reads CASSGGTVYEKLFF. The CDR3 DNA is TGTGCCAGCAGTGGGGGGACAGTATATGAAAAACTGTTTTTT. This rearrangement joins TRBV28 to TRBJ1-4; 7 bases map to TRBD1. This CDR3 comprises 14 residues. Per the germline V gene, CDR1 is MDHEN and CDR2 is SYDVKM. V lost 5 bases, J lost 6 bases, and 6 bases stayed unmatched.

The rearrangement joins TRBV19 to TRBJ1-5, with a possible D match to TRBD1 (6 bases). The CDR3 is made up of 14 amino acids. Per germline, CDR1 LNHDA and CDR2 SQIVND (reference sequence). V dropped 3 bases and J dropped 6 bases, with 12 bases sitting between them. The CDR3 is CASSMDRRGQPQHF. As DNA, the CDR3 is TGTGCCAGTAGTATGGATCGCAGGGGTCAGCCCCAGCATTTT.